These 32 T cell receptor beta chains came from one sample sequenced in a study of shared clonotypes between healthy human individuals. Method: immunoSEQ multiplex PCR; TCRdb's copy keeps in-frame clones and lacks some. Among 2,100,000 or so clones listed, approximately 96% were seen once. The material sequenced was naive CD4+ T cells sorted from blood. As to subset: CD45RA+ positively selected. The receptor source for this set is a man aged 18-30 years in good health.

The chain couples TRBV4-2 to TRBJ2-3; 11 positions agree with TRBD2. Trimming removed 0 bases from V and 1 base from J; junction bases left unmatched: 0. Germline CDR1 LGHNA, CDR2 YNFKEQ. The CDR3 runs 16 residues. The CDR3 loop is CASSQEGLAGTDTQYF. In nucleotides, the CDR3 is TGTGCCAGCAGCCAAGAGGGACTAGCGGGCACAGATACGCAGTATTTT.

The chain carries TRBV4-2 and TRBJ1-2, with 10 positions matching TRBD1. V lost 8 bases to trimming and J lost 4 bases; unmatched junction nucleotides: 10. Germline loops: CDR1 LGHNA, CDR2 YNFKEQ. The CDR3 runs to 15 residues. The CDR3: CASFGDRGGFYGYTF. The CDR3 DNA reads TGTGCCAGCTTTGGGGACAGGGGAGGGTTCTATGGCTACACCTTC.

The chain links TRBV7-9 to TRBJ2-7; the D is unclear. CDR3 length: 13 residues. CDR1 and CDR2 (germline): SEHNR, FQNEAQ (reference sequence). The germline V and J ends were trimmed by 2 bases and 2 bases, with 7 bases remaining between them. CDR3 sequence: CASSLSPAYEQYF. The CDR3 DNA reads TGTGCCAGCAGCTTAAGCCCAGCCTACGAGCAGTACTTC. The full variable domain, completed using reference TRBV7-9 and TRBJ2-7, is DTGVSQNPRHKITKRGQNVTFRCDPISEHNRLYWYRQTLGQGPEFLTYFQNEAQLEKSRLLSDRFSAERPKGSFSTLEIQRTEQGDSAMYLCASSLSPAYEQYFGPGTRLTVT.

The rearrangement joins TRBV19 to TRBJ1-6; 8 nucleotides agree with TRBD1. Germline V gene data show CDR1 as LNHDA and CDR2 as SQIVND (reference sequence). This CDR3 comprises 13 residues. V lost 6 bases and J lost 9; bases outside the gene matches: 4. Here the CDR3 reads CASRDRGGSPLHF. The CDR3 DNA follows: TGTGCCAGTAGAGACAGGGGAGGTTCACCCCTCCACTTT.

This clone has only a few counts. The chain has TRBV6-6 and TRBJ2-7; a possible D gene is TRBD1 (6 bases). Trimming took 2 bases from V and 0 from J, leaving 11 bases between them. The germline gives CDR1 MNHNY, CDR2 SVGAGI (reference sequence). This CDR3 comprises 15 residues. The CDR3 protein is CASSYRPGVSYEQYF. The CDR3, as DNA: TGTGCCAGCAGTTACCGGCCAGGGGTCTCCTACGAGCAGTACTTC.

The chain is built from TRBV30 and TRBJ1-2; possible D gene TRBD1, 6 bases. V was clipped by 3 bases and J by 12 bases, with 20 bases between them. The CDR3 runs to 13 residues. Per the germline V gene, CDR1 is GTSNPN and CDR2 is SVGIG (reference sequence). The CDR3 DNA follows: TGTGCCTGGAGCCCCGGGGGCAGGGTAAGACACACCTTC. Protein product: CAWSPGGRVRHTF.

V is TRBV6-5 and J is TRBJ1-5; TRBD1 agrees at 7 bases. The J segment lost 0 bases and the V segment lost 8 bases, leaving 7 bases of the junction unmatched. The CDR3 length is 15 residues. From germline, CDR1 is MNHEY and CDR2 SVGAGI. CDR3 residues: CASGTTGHSNQPQHF. The DNA for the CDR3 is TGTGCCAGCGGAACGACAGGGCATAGCAATCAGCCCCAGCATTTT.

The rearrangement joins TRBV5-1 to TRBJ2-4; TRBD2 is a possible D gene (5 bases). The CDR3 contains 15 residues. The V end lost 4 bases, the J end lost 3 bases, and 14 bases lay between the germline ends. CDR1 is SGHRS, CDR2 YFSETQ, per germline. The CDR3 DNA is TGCGCCAGCAGCCTACCTTCGGGAAACAAAAACATTCAGTACTTC. It yields the protein CASSLPSGNKNIQYF.

CDR3 amino acids: CASSLSPSGNIQYF. The CDR3 coding sequence is TGCGCCAGCAGCTTGAGTCCTAGTGGGAACATTCAGTACTTC. This chain links TRBV5-1 with TRBJ2-4, with D hard to call. The germline V gene has CDR1 SGHRS and CDR2 YFSETQ. Trimming removed 1 base at V and 7 bases at J, with 12 bases between. CDR3 length: 14 residues.

The chain combines TRBV9 with TRBJ2-2, with 8 bases that match TRBD1. This CDR3 has 17 amino acids. V was pared by 3 bases and J by 5 bases, with 12 bases of the junction left unmatched. CDR1 and CDR2 (germline): SGDLS, YYNGEE. The CDR3 DNA sequence: TGTGCCAGCAGCGCCGAGCCTTGGCAGGGGGCGACCGGGGAGCTGTTTTTT. It codes for CASSAEPWQGATGELFF.

The rearrangement uses TRBV7-9 and TRBJ2-6, with 9 positions matching TRBD1. The CDR3 has 19 amino acids. With V trimmed by 5 bases and J by 1 base, 12 bases remained unmatched. Germline CDR1 and CDR2: SEHNR and FQNEAQ (reference sequence). This CDR3 is CASSPKPGTGTSGANVLTF. The DNA of the CDR3 is TGTGCCAGCAGCCCTAAACCGGGGACAGGGACTTCTGGGGCCAACGTCCTGACTTTC.

J is TRBJ2-5 and V is TRBV6-6, with D perhaps assigned TRBD1 or TRBD2 (5 bases each). Trimming cost V 2 bases and J 2 bases, with 12 bases left between them. The CDR3 consists of 15 residues. The germline gives CDR1 MNHNY, CDR2 SVGAGI (reference sequence). DNA for the CDR3: TGTGCCAGCAGTTACACGTCGAGGGGACAAGAGACCCAGTACTTC. Its protein is CASSYTSRGQETQYF.

V gene TRBV4-3 combines with J gene TRBJ2-1; D gene unclear. Germline loops: CDR1 LGHNA, CDR2 YSLEER. The CDR3 contains 15 residues. V was pared by 0 bases and J by 1 base, with 7 bases between. The DNA of the CDR3 is TGCGCCAGCAGCCAAGAGGCGACTTCCTACAATGAGCAGTTCTTC. It codes for CASSQEATSYNEQFF.

The rearrangement uses TRBV13 and TRBJ2-7; 12 nucleotides agree with TRBD2. Trimming cost V 0 bases and J 5 bases; bases outside gene matches: 5. This CDR3 comprises 16 residues. Germline loops: CDR1 PRHDT, CDR2 FYEKMQ (reference sequence). The CDR3 is CASSLGRLAGANEQYF. CDR3 nucleotide sequence: TGTGCCAGCAGCTTAGGCCGACTAGCGGGAGCGAACGAGCAGTACTTC. The full variable domain, rest sourced from reference TRBV13 and TRBJ2-7, is AAGVIQSPRHLIKEKRETATLKCYPIPRHDTVYWYQQGPGQDPQFLISFYEKMQSDKGSIPDRFSAQQFSDYHSELNMSSLELGDSALYFCASSLGRLAGANEQYFGPGTRLTVT.

The V gene is TRBV5-1, the J gene TRBJ1-3; TRBD1 is a possible D gene (6 bases). The CDR3 consists of 16 residues. In germline, CDR1 is SGHRS, CDR2 YFSETQ. Trimming shortened V by 4 bases and J by 0 bases, and 14 bases separated the two germline ends. Here the CDR3 DNA reads TGCGCCAGCAGCATAGGGACACTTTCCTCTGGAAACACCATATATTTT. Translated, it gives CASSIGTLSSGNTIYF.

In DNA, the CDR3 is TGCGCCAGCAGCTGGGAGCCGGGACTAGCGGGGCCAAATGAGCAGTTCTTC. This sequence encodes CASSWEPGLAGPNEQFF. The V gene is TRBV5-1, the J gene TRBJ2-1, with 13 bases fitting TRBD2. V lost 3 bases, J lost 7 bases, and 10 bases stayed unmatched. Per the germline V gene, CDR1 is SGHRS and CDR2 is YFSETQ. The CDR3 length is 17 residues.

The chain links TRBV4-1 to TRBJ2-4; 10 bases agree with TRBD1. Germline assignment: CDR1 MGHRA and CDR2 YSYEKL. The junction had 5 bases not matched to a gene; V was cut back by 4 bases and J by 8 bases. The CDR3 covers 14 residues. The chain's CDR3 is CASSLPGTGDIQYF. The CDR3 region has the DNA TGCGCCAGCAGCCTTCCCGGGACAGGGGACATTCAGTACTTC.

The chain links TRBV6-5 to TRBJ1-1; 7 positions match TRBD1. Germline V gene lookup returns CDR1 MNHEY and CDR2 SVGAGI. V was pared by 7 bases and J by 4 bases, with 9 bases of the junction left unmatched. The CDR3 runs 14 residues. The CDR3 DNA sequence: TGTGCCAGCAATATCGGACCAGGGGGCACTGAAGCTTTCTTT. Protein sequence: CASNIGPGGTEAFF.

The rearrangement uses TRBV18 and TRBJ2-2; D possibly uses TRBD1 or TRBD2 (6 bases each). CDR1 is KGHSH, CDR2 LQKENI, per germline. V lost 1 base and J lost 4, with 13 bases in between. This CDR3 spans 16 amino acids. CDR3 amino acids: CASSPRAGEATGELFF. CDR3 nucleotide sequence: TGTGCCAGCTCACCACGAGCAGGGGAGGCCACCGGGGAGCTGTTTTTT.

In the case of this clone: The sample contains more than one DNA sequence encoding this CDR3. The V call is TRBV5-1, the J call TRBJ1-1; D is possibly TRBD1 (5 bases). Germline CDR1 and CDR2: SGHRS and YFSETQ. The CDR3 extends over 15 amino acids. Trimming cost V 0 bases and J 0 bases, with 9 bases left between them. The CDR3 DNA is TGCGCCAGCAGCTTGGTAGACAGAATGAACACTGAAGCTTTCTTT. Its protein is CASSLVDRMNTEAFF.

CDR3 nucleotide sequence: TGTGCCAGCGGCCCGGACAGGGGCGAGGGGATAAACATTCAGTACTTC. Its protein is CASGPDRGEGINIQYF. The chain uses TRBV21-1 and TRBJ2-4; the tabulated D call, TRBD1, remains unverified against the DNA. TRBV21-1 is termed a pseudogene. This CDR3 has 16 amino acids.

The V and J genes are TRBV7-2 and TRBJ2-3; D unclear. Germline V gene lookup returns CDR1 SGHTA and CDR2 FQGNSA. The V end was cut by 5 bases, the J end by 5 bases, with 8 bases between. The CDR3 length is 12 residues. CDR3 protein: CASSLWIDTQYF. CDR3 nucleotide sequence: TGTGCCAGCAGCCTGTGGATAGATACGCAGTATTTT.

The chain combines TRBV7-2 with TRBJ2-5, with TRBD2 matching 7 bases. Germline-derived CDR1 and CDR2 are SGHTA and FQGNSA. The CDR3 has 15 amino acids. V shed 5 bases and J 2 bases; nucleotides not matched to a gene: 8. The CDR3 spells CASSLGSGLQETQYF. In DNA form, the CDR3 reads TGTGCCAGCAGCCTTGGTAGCGGGCTTCAAGAGACCCAGTACTTC.

This chain connects TRBV4-1 to TRBJ2-4; D not resolved. Trimming stripped 0 bases from V and 0 bases from J, with 15 bases between. The CDR3 covers 18 residues. Germline V CDR1 and CDR2: MGHRA, YSYEKL. The CDR3 here is CASSQDRTEFLAKNIQYF. The CDR3 DNA reads TGCGCCAGCAGCCAAGACCGTACAGAATTCTTAGCCAAAAACATTCAGTACTTC.

The genes are TRBV6-1 and TRBJ1-6; no clear D gene. The germline CDR1 and CDR2 sequences are MNHNS and SASEGT. This CDR3 is built from 12 residues. Trimming took 7 bases from V and 3 from J, leaving 4 bases between them. The CDR3 DNA follows: TGTGCCAGCACAGGCTATAATTCACCCCTCCACTTT. The encoded protein is CASTGYNSPLHF.

The V and J genes are TRBV7-2 and TRBJ2-4; D is perhaps TRBD1 or TRBD2 (5 bases each). Germline lookup yields CDR1 SGHTA and CDR2 FQGNSA. Deletions cut 5 bases from V and 13 bases from J, with 12 bases between. The CDR3 extends over 11 amino acids. In DNA, the CDR3 is TGTGCCAGCAGCCCCGGGACGGGGCAGTACTTC. It is translated as CASSPGTGQYF.

As regards this clone: A junction end diverges from the germline sequence, so it may reflect a read error. V is TRBV5-1 and J is TRBJ2-7; D possibly corresponds to TRBD1 (5 bases). The CDR3 loop spans 14 amino acids. The germline gives CDR1 SGHRS, CDR2 YFSETQ. The DNA for the CDR3 is TGCACCAGCACCAAGGACGACAGAAACTACGAGCAGTACTTC. It specifies CTSTKDDRNYEQYF.

The rearrangement uses TRBV10-3 and TRBJ2-2, with D possibly matching TRBD1 (6 bases). Germline V gives CDR1 ENHRY, CDR2 SYGVKD. V lost 4 bases, J lost 1 base, and 13 bases lay in between. This CDR3 region has 16 residues. CDR3 loop: CAISGGETGNTGELFF. CDR3 DNA: TGTGCCATCAGTGGTGGGGAGACAGGGAACACCGGGGAGCTGTTTTTT.

The chain has TRBV6-6 and TRBJ1-2; TRBD1 matches 7 bases. This CDR3 has 15 amino acids. Unmatched junction bases numbered 17, after V lost 10 bases and J lost 6 bases. Germline assignment: CDR1 MNHNY and CDR2 SVGAGI (reference sequence). The CDR3 coding sequence is TGTGCCATCCTGCCGGACAGGCCCGGGGGGGATGGCTACACCTTC. Protein sequence: CAILPDRPGGDGYTF.

This chain joins TRBV2 and TRBJ1-4; D is uncertain. Trimming removed 5 bases from V and 5 bases from J, with 12 bases in between. This CDR3 has 14 amino acids. Looked up from germline, CDR1 is SNHLY and CDR2 is FYNNEI. CDR3 amino acids: CASSRLTENEKLFF. The CDR3 DNA reads TGTGCCAGCAGTAGGCTAACAGAGAATGAAAAACTGTTTTTT.

CDR3 sequence reads: CASSVGSGPQETQYF. In nucleotides, the CDR3 is TGTGCCAGCAGCGTAGGTAGCGGACCCCAAGAGACCCAGTACTTC. The chain uses TRBV9 and TRBJ2-5; maybe TRBD2 (6 bases). V lost 0 bases to trimming and J lost 1 base, with 10 bases between them. Per the germline V gene, CDR1 is SGDLS and CDR2 is YYNGEE. The CDR3 extends over 15 amino acids.

This clone has just one count. The chain has TRBV12-5 and TRBJ1-5; D not resolved. The CDR3 runs 15 residues. From germline, CDR1 is LGHNT and CDR2 FRNRAP. Deletions cut 6 bases from V and 4 bases from J, with 16 bases between. The CDR3 nucleotides read TGTGCTAGTGGCCTTGATCACGGCGGGAATCAGCCCCAGCATTTT. This sequence encodes CASGLDHGGNQPQHF.